Below, 3 T cell receptor beta chains from the same sample are listed, as sequenced in a study of tumor and adjacent non-tumor tissue in lung cancer. RNA was extracted from bulk tissue without any cell sorting. Distant lung tissue was collected more than 3 cm away from the tumor edge. TCRbeta libraries were built with three rounds of nested PCR, modified from ARM-PCR. TCRdb re-called the multiplex PCR reads through MiXCR, storing one row per CDR3 protein. The sample has 98,000 or so distinct CDR3 sequences, around three quarters seen once; the top ten hold 30%. Sequencing input: distant non-tumor lung tissue. These receptors originate from a man aged 60 to 69 with small cell lung cancer.

This clonotype was seen just once. This sequence joins TRBV12-3 or TRBV12-4 and TRBJ2-1, with D possibly being TRBD2 (6 bases). CDR3 size: 14 residues. V was cut by 1 base and J by 9 bases, with 13 bases left in between. In DNA, the CDR3 is TGTGCCAGCAGTTTAGTCGGGAGCGCTATTGAGCAGTTCTTC. Residues: CASSLVGSAIEQFF.

Of note for this clonotype: The junction does not match germline at one end; this may be a read error. The chain couples TRBV11-2 to TRBJ2-1; the D gene is possibly TRBD2 (6 bases). The CDR3 is made up of 15 amino acids. Germline loops: CDR1 SGHAT, CDR2 FQNNGV. CDR3 sequence (DNA): TGTGGCAGCAACTTACTGGGGCGGGATCACGGTGAACAGTTCTTC. Its protein product is CGSNLLGRDHGEQFF. Using reference TRBV11-2 and TRBJ2-1 for the parts outside the CDR3, the full variable domain is EAGVAQSPRYKIIEKRQSVAFWCNPISGHATLYWYQQILGQGPKLLIQFQNNGVVDDSQLPKDRFSAERLKGVDSTLKIQPAKLEDSAVYLCGSNLLGRDHGEQFFGPGTRLTVL.

For this clonotype: An end of the junction differs from the germline gene, which may be a read error. V and J are TRBV6-5 and TRBJ1-2; weak D call: TRBD1 (6 bases). The germline V gene encodes CDR1 MNHEY and CDR2 SVGAGI. CDR3 length: 13 residues. As DNA, the CDR3 is TGTACGAGCAGCGACTTAACAGGGATTGGCTGCACCTTC. Translating gives CTSSDLTGIGCTF.